These 30 T cell receptor beta chains originate from one sample sequenced in a study of blood T cell repertoires in COVID-19. Clones were sequenced by immunoSEQ multiplex PCR, and TCRdb holds only the in-frame ones, with some missing. The sample includes hundreds of thousands of clones, approximately 83% of them seen just once. The sequencing input was PBMCs or T cells enriched from blood (not recorded which). The receptors stem from a woman aged 55-70 years who had recovered from COVID-19.

This clone was picked up a small number of times. The genes are TRBV19 and TRBJ1-5, with D perhaps TRBD1 (6 bases). There are 16 residues in the CDR3. The germline V gene has CDR1 LNHDA and CDR2 SQIVND (reference sequence). Trimming removed 0 bases at V and 0 bases at J, with 9 bases between. This CDR3 reads CASSIDRGYSNQPQHF. DNA of the CDR3: TGTGCCAGTAGTATAGACAGGGGTTATAGCAATCAGCCCCAGCATTTT.

In its sample, this clone was seen a few times. This sequence joins TRBV7-2 and TRBJ1-5; tentatively, D is TRBD1 (6 bases). This CDR3 region has 16 residues. Deletions cut 4 bases from V and 4 bases from J, with 17 bases between. Germline V gene data show CDR1 as SGHTA and CDR2 as FQGNSA. The CDR3 spells CASSSYMTGSNQPQHF. CDR3 bases: TGTGCCAGCAGCTCGTATATGACAGGTTCAAATCAGCCCCAGCATTTT.

The CDR3 bases are TGTGCCAGCTCACCTAACAGGGAGCTAGCCAAAAACATTCAGTACTTC. Its translation is CASSPNRELAKNIQYF. The chain carries TRBV18 and TRBJ2-4, with D perhaps TRBD1 (6 bases). V was pared by 3 bases and J by 0 bases, with 12 bases between. Germline V gene sequence: CDR1 KGHSH, CDR2 LQKENI. This CDR3 is 16 amino acids long.

J is TRBJ1-1 and V is TRBV6-2 or TRBV6-3; possibly TRBD1 for D (6 bases). V was cut by 5 bases and J by 0 bases, with 7 bases left in between. CDR1 MNHEY and CDR2 SVGEGT come from the germline V gene. The CDR3 runs 13 residues. CDR3 nucleotides: TGTGCCAGCAGTGGGACAATGAACACTGAAGCTTTCTTT. This gives the protein CASSGTMNTEAFF.

The chain couples TRBV27 to TRBJ2-2, with D maybe TRBD2 (5 bases). The CDR3 is 16 amino acids. Germline loops: CDR1 MNHEY, CDR2 SMNVEV (reference sequence). Trimming pared 6 bases from V and 4 bases from J, leaving 18 bases between. CDR3 DNA: TGTGCCAGCAGACGGGCGGACCTAGAGGGCACCGGGGAGCTGTTTTTT. The encoded protein is CASRRADLEGTGELFF.

This clone has only a few counts. The V call is TRBV5-6, the J call TRBJ1-2, with 8 bases aligning to TRBD1. With V trimmed by 4 bases and J by 6 bases, 5 bases remained unmatched. Per the germline V gene, CDR1 is SGHDT and CDR2 is YYEEEE. The CDR3 runs to 13 residues. This CDR3 reads CASSPGQGHGYTF. The CDR3 DNA is TGTGCCAGCAGCCCTGGACAGGGTCATGGCTACACCTTC.

The rearrangement links TRBV6-5 to TRBJ1-2; 7 bases agree with TRBD1. This CDR3 is 13 amino acids long. Looked up from germline, CDR1 is MNHEY and CDR2 is SVGAGI. V trimming: 10 bases; J trimming: 1 base; junction bases outside the gene matches: 6. The CDR3 is CATHNRGNYGYTF. The CDR3 DNA reads as TGTGCCACACATAACAGGGGTAACTATGGCTACACCTTC.

This chain's CDR3 is CASSYSGGGKLFF. CDR3 nucleotide sequence: TGTGCCAGCAGTTACTCTGGGGGCGGGAAACTGTTTTTT. The V call is TRBV6-2 or TRBV6-3, the J call TRBJ1-4; a possible D gene is TRBD1 (6 bases). The CDR3 runs 13 residues. Deletions cut 0 bases from V and 11 bases from J, with 10 bases between. CDR1 is MNHEY, CDR2 SVGEGT, per germline.

The V gene is TRBV19, the J gene TRBJ2-7; 12 bases agree with TRBD2. The CDR3 spans 16 residues. The germline V gene has CDR1 LNHDA and CDR2 SQIVND (reference sequence). Germline trimming cut 5 bases from V and 5 bases from J; bases unmatched to any gene: 10. The CDR3 loop reads CASSAETTSGSNEQYF. CDR3 coding DNA: TGTGCCAGTAGTGCAGAGACGACTAGCGGGAGCAACGAGCAGTACTTC.

This chain connects TRBV18 to TRBJ1-3; 9 nucleotides align to TRBD1. This CDR3 region has 13 residues. Trimming at V came to 4 bases and at J to 6 bases, leaving 1 base not matched to a gene. The germline gives CDR1 KGHSH, CDR2 LQKENI. The CDR3 loop is CASSLQGANTIYF. In nucleotides, the CDR3 is TGTGCCAGCTCACTACAGGGGGCAAACACCATATATTTT.

The V and J genes are TRBV10-2 and TRBJ1-5, with a possible D match to TRBD1 (5 bases). Germline values: CDR1 WSHSY, CDR2 SAAADI. Trimming shortened V by 3 bases and J by 6 bases, and 9 bases separated the two germline ends. CDR3 size: 13 residues. CDR3 region: CASSEQEGQPQHF. The CDR3 DNA reads as TGCGCCAGCAGTGAACAGGAGGGTCAGCCCCAGCATTTT.

The V gene is TRBV27, the J gene TRBJ2-7, with D possibly being TRBD2 (5 bases). Looked up from germline, CDR1 is MNHEY and CDR2 is SMNVEV (reference sequence). The CDR3 spans 15 residues. Deletions cut 5 bases from V and 2 bases from J, with 16 bases between. CDR3 in DNA: TGTGCCAGCAGTCCAACCCCCGGGAAGACCTACGAGCAGTACTTC. Translation gives CASSPTPGKTYEQYF.

This clone appeared once. The J gene is TRBJ1-3, the V gene TRBV7-2; tentative D call: TRBD1 (6 bases). The V gene lost 2 bases and the J gene lost 3 bases, with 11 bases spanning the gap. The CDR3 contains 15 residues. From germline, CDR1 is SGHTA and CDR2 FQGNSA. DNA for the CDR3: TGTGCCAGCAGCTTATGGACAGTGAATGGAAACACCATATATTTT. It codes for CASSLWTVNGNTIYF.

This clone was seen ten or more times. The rearrangement links TRBV5-8 to TRBJ2-1, with D uncertain. V lost 5 bases, J lost 7 bases, and 16 bases lay in between. The CDR3 covers 14 residues. Germline V CDR1 and CDR2: SGHTS, YDEGEE. The CDR3 nucleotides read TGTGCCAGCAGGGCCCAAGCGCGGAGAAATGAGCAGTTCTTC. Protein: CASRAQARRNEQFF.

The J gene is TRBJ2-5, the V gene TRBV7-7; TRBD2 aligns across 7 bases. CDR3 length: 14 amino acids. The V and J ends lost 5 bases and 2 bases, in that order; junction bases with no gene match: 5. Germline CDR1 SSHAT, CDR2 FNYEAQ (reference sequence). In DNA, the CDR3 is TGTGCCAGCAGCCAAGCGGGGTGGCAAGAGACCCAGTACTTC. Amino acid sequence: CASSQAGWQETQYF.

This clone was detected only a few times. Here the CDR3 DNA reads TGTGCCAGCATCGTAGCCCCAGGGGCTGGTTCTCCTAGCAATCAGCCCCAGCATTTT. Protein product: CASIVAPGAGSPSNQPQHF. The chain carries TRBV28 and TRBJ1-5, with D possibly being TRBD1 (6 bases). V was clipped by 7 bases and J by 0 bases, with 25 bases between them. This CDR3 is 19 amino acids long. Germline V CDR1 and CDR2: MDHEN, SYDVKM.

The chain links TRBV5-8 to TRBJ1-2, with D perhaps matching TRBD1 (6 bases). The CDR3 covers 15 residues. Per the germline V gene, CDR1 is SGHTS and CDR2 is YDEGEE. Trimming cost V 3 bases and J 4 bases, with 16 bases left between them. In DNA, the CDR3 is TGTGCCAGCAGCTCACAGGGATCCCTTGGCTATGGCTACACCTTC. This sequence encodes CASSSQGSLGYGYTF.

The chain has TRBV18 and TRBJ2-5; 11 bases agree with TRBD2. Per the germline V gene, CDR1 is KGHSH and CDR2 is LQKENI. The length of the CDR3 is 14 residues. After removal of 3 bases from V and 4 bases from J, the junction contained 1 base not matched to a gene. The CDR3 spells CASSPSGRGETQYF. CDR3 in DNA: TGTGCCAGCTCACCTAGCGGGAGGGGAGAGACCCAGTACTTC.

This clone occurred a few times. V is TRBV30 and J is TRBJ2-1; the D gene is possibly TRBD1 (6 bases). Trimming pared 5 bases from V and 8 bases from J, leaving 13 bases between. Germline values: CDR1 GTSNPN, CDR2 SVGIG (reference sequence). This CDR3 has 12 amino acids. Here the CDR3 DNA reads TGTGCCTGGGGCCTCCAGGGGCATGAGCAGTTCTTC. Translated: CAWGLQGHEQFF.

The rearrangement links TRBV4-3 to TRBJ1-3; maybe TRBD1 (6 bases). Deletions cut 0 bases from V and 2 bases from J, with 11 bases between. The CDR3 runs 16 residues. Germline lookup yields CDR1 LGHNA and CDR2 YSLEER. The CDR3 DNA reads TGCGCCAGCAGCCAAGATAGACAGGCCACTGGAAACACCATATATTTT. Amino acid sequence: CASSQDRQATGNTIYF.

This clone has only a few counts. This sequence joins TRBV6-1 and TRBJ1-5; TRBD1 might be the D (5 bases). The CDR3 runs 16 residues. The germline V gene has CDR1 MNHNS and CDR2 SASEGT. V lost 4 bases, J lost 6 bases, and 19 bases lay in between. The CDR3 spells CASSARREGRGQPQHF. CDR3 nucleotides: TGTGCCAGCAGTGCCAGACGAGAGGGGAGGGGTCAGCCCCAGCATTTT.

This clone appeared a single time. J is TRBJ2-1 and V is TRBV15, with 9 bases matching TRBD2. CDR1 and CDR2 (germline): LNHNV, YYDKDF (reference sequence). This CDR3 contains 19 residues. The ends lost 1 base at V and 9 bases at J; junction bases unmatched: 19. CDR3 DNA: TGTGCCACCAGCAGAGGATTTGACTTGTTTCTAGCGGGATCGGGTGAGCAGTTCTTC. Amino acids: CATSRGFDLFLAGSGEQFF.

This chain joins TRBV7-9 and TRBJ2-3; 7 nucleotides match TRBD1. Germline CDR1 and CDR2: SEHNR and FQNEAQ (reference sequence). V shed 2 bases, J shed 2 bases, and the junction held 4 bases outside the gene matches. This CDR3 is 15 amino acids long. The CDR3 DNA follows: TGTGCCAGCAGCTTAATACAGGGGCACACAGATACGCAGTATTTT. Protein product: CASSLIQGHTDTQYF.

The genes are TRBV15 and TRBJ2-1, with D possibly matching TRBD1 (5 bases). CDR3 length equals 14 residues. Germline CDR1 reads LNHNV; CDR2 reads YYDKDF (reference sequence). V was clipped by 4 bases and J by 9 bases, with 16 bases between them. The CDR3 DNA is TGTGCCACCAGCATTTCCAGGGTGCTCGTTGAGCAGTTCTTC. Its protein product is CATSISRVLVEQFF.

Here the CDR3 reads CASSRRGEAFF. The CDR3 coding sequence is TGTGCCAGCAGTCGTCGCGGGGAAGCTTTCTTT. The rearrangement links TRBV12-3 or TRBV12-4 to TRBJ1-1; D remains unclear. The CDR3 has 11 residues. V shed 5 bases and J shed 8 bases, with 9 bases lying between them.

The chain joins TRBV3-1 (or the pseudogene TRBV3-2) to TRBJ1-5, with D hard to call. Looked up from germline, CDR1 is LGHDT and CDR2 is YNNKEL (reference sequence). CDR3 size: 15 residues. V was pared by 0 bases and J by 2 bases, with 8 bases between. The CDR3 is CASSQDPGGNQPQHF. The CDR3 DNA is TGTGCCAGCAGCCAAGATCCAGGCGGCAATCAGCCCCAGCATTTT.

The chain couples TRBV18 to TRBJ2-3; D gene unclear. The ends were cut back, 1 base at V and 0 bases at J, with 8 bases in the middle. The germline CDR1 and CDR2 sequences are KGHSH and LQKENI. The CDR3 length is 15 residues. CDR3 loop: CASSPQEKSTDTQYF. The CDR3 coding sequence is TGTGCCAGCTCACCACAGGAGAAAAGCACAGATACGCAGTATTTT.

The chain recombines TRBV5-4 with TRBJ1-3; D not certain. CDR1 and CDR2 (germline): SGHNT, YYREEE (reference sequence). This CDR3 comprises 14 residues. V lost 4 bases and J 4 bases, leaving 12 bases between the germline ends. The CDR3, as DNA: TGTGCCAGCAGCGCCCGGGGTGCAGGAAACACCATATATTTT. Translated: CASSARGAGNTIYF.

The chain combines TRBV30 with TRBJ1-1; tentative D call: TRBD1 (5 bases). The ends were cut back, 0 bases at V and 6 bases at J, with 11 bases in the middle. Germline assignment: CDR1 GTSNPN and CDR2 SVGIG (reference sequence). CDR3 length equals 13 residues. The CDR3: CAWSVQSGPEAFF. The CDR3 region has the DNA TGTGCCTGGAGTGTACAGTCAGGGCCTGAAGCTTTCTTT.

V usage is TRBV28 and J usage is TRBJ1-6; D not resolved. Germline CDR1 is MDHEN and CDR2 is SYDVKM. This CDR3 has 14 residues. Trimming removed 7 bases at V and 6 bases at J, with 13 bases between. The CDR3 region is CASNLWEGNSPLHF. The CDR3 DNA follows: TGTGCCAGCAACCTCTGGGAGGGTAATTCACCCCTCCACTTT.